Described below is a single TCR beta chain sequence and its context. Sequencing was performed with immunoSEQ multiplex PCR; in TCRdb, only in-frame clones are kept and a portion is missing. The table includes around 130,000 clones, approximately 80% detected once. This entry is derived from a study of blood T cell repertoires in COVID-19. V lost 1 base and J lost 1; bases outside the gene matches: 11. Germline CDR1 is KGHSH and CDR2 is LQKENI. The length of the CDR3 is 19 residues. Sequencing input: PBMCs or T cells enriched from blood (not recorded which). J is TRBJ2-4 and V is TRBV18; 9 bases map to TRBD2. The origin of this receptor is a woman between 18 and 29 years old who had been exposed to COVID-19. The DNA of the CDR3 is TGTGCCAGCTCACCACTTGATAGCGGGAGTAGCCTGGCCAAAAACATTCAGTACTTC. This gives the protein CASSPLDSGSSLAKNIQYF.